This T cell receptor beta chain came from a study of T cells in Graves' hyperthyroidism and ophthalmopathy. Diagnostic decisions used clinical symptoms, serum thyroxine and TRAb, thyroid ultrasound and orbital computed tomography. Researchers amplified the TCR beta CDR3 regions from RNA transcripts. The TCR CDR3 was amplified in a first-round RT-PCR using the HTBI primer set. Each CDR3 protein is one row after TCRdb ran MiXCR on the multiplex PCR reads. The table has 640,000 or so distinct CDR3 sequences, approximately 15% seen once. The CDR3 contains 14 residues. V trimming: 5 bases; J trimming: 4 bases; junction bases outside the gene matches: 9. Per germline, CDR1 DFQATT and CDR2 SNEGSKA (reference sequence).

The receptor was isolated from a woman between 35 and 50 years old with Graves' ophthalmopathy. Material: blood. The rearrangement joins TRBV20-1 to TRBJ2-7; TRBD1 matches 9 bases. The CDR3 spells CSAYRTGVGYEQYF. In DNA form, the CDR3 reads TGCAGTGCTTACAGGACAGGGGTGGGTTACGAGCAGTACTTC.